This T cell receptor (beta chain) was recorded in a study of T-cell memory formation after mild COVID-19. Study-wide results and limits: The main location of contracting CD4+ clones was CM and EM, and that of contracting CD8+ clones was EMRA.

As for this clonotype: Its antigen is not known.

5'RACE, which relied on constant-segment primers, yielded TCR alpha and TCR beta cDNA libraries carrying sample barcodes and UMIs. TCRdb reprocessed the 5' RACE reads via MiXCR and lists one record per CDR3 protein. Here the sample spans approximately 300,000 distinct CDR3 sequences, more than 15% being singletons. Germline V gene lookup returns CDR1 SGHRS and CDR2 YFSETQ. This CDR3 comprises 13 residues. The V end was cut by 0 bases, the J end by 4 bases, with 5 bases between. The sequencing input was PBMCs or a T cell subset sorted from them (not recorded which). The sequence came from a man in his late teens or twenties who had mild COVID-19 (a few samples of this study predate the infection). Cell type and time point are not known. The chain carries TRBV5-1 and TRBJ1-3; D ambiguous. CDR3 in DNA: TGCGCCAGCAGCTTGGCAGTGGGAAACACCATATATTTT. Translation: CASSLAVGNTIYF.